Shown below are 21 T cell receptor beta chains from a single sample sequenced in a study of blood T cells in healthy people across ages. Next came a second PCR, run for about 7 to 12 cycles, which used a sample-barcoded 5' primer along with a J-beta primer mix. MiXCR, applied by TCRdb to the 5' RACE reads, yields one record per CDR3 protein. The profile shows over 550,000 distinct CDR3 sequences, under 30% of them singletons. The sample consisted of blood. The origin of the receptors is a woman aged 80 or over in good health.

The gene calls are TRBV20-1 and TRBJ1-5, with 11 bases lining up with TRBD1. The CDR3 extends over 16 amino acids. V lost 0 bases and J lost 6; bases outside the gene matches: 7. CDR1 and CDR2 (germline): DFQATT, SNEGSKA (reference sequence). CDR3 amino acids: CSARDGGQGAFQPQHF. CDR3 nucleotides: TGCAGTGCTAGAGATGGAGGACAGGGGGCGTTTCAGCCCCAGCATTTT.

On this clonotype itself: This clone may be a read error of a much larger clone one base away. The chain links TRBV12-3 or TRBV12-4 to TRBJ2-5; D gene uncertain. The CDR3 covers 14 residues. The V and J ends lost 2 bases and 6 bases respectively, with 13 bases between them. CDR3 loop: CASSLSQLPKTQYF. The CDR3 region has the DNA TGTGCCAGCAGTTTATCGCAGCTACCAAAGACCCAGTACTTC.

There are many counts of this clonotype. The V gene is TRBV5-1, the J gene TRBJ2-5; 11 bases align to TRBD1. The germline V gene has CDR1 SGHRS and CDR2 YFSETQ. This CDR3 contains 16 residues. The V gene end was trimmed by 3 bases and the J gene end by 5 bases; junction bases not matched to a gene: 9. CDR3 DNA sequence: TGCGCCAGCAGCTACCCTGGGACAGGGGGTAGGGAGACCCAGTACTTC. Amino acids: CASSYPGTGGRETQYF.

For this clonotype: A much larger clone differs from this one at a single base, so this may be a read error. V usage is TRBV29-1 and J usage is TRBJ2-5, with D possibly being TRBD1 (6 bases). V was shortened by 7 bases and J by 11 bases, with 23 bases between the two germline ends. The CDR3 is 13 residues long. Germline loops: CDR1 SQVTM, CDR2 ANQGSEA. The CDR3 loop reads CSATGPYSYGQYF. CDR3 DNA sequence: TGCAGCGCCACAGGGCCCTACTCCTACGGGCAGTACTTC.

This clonotype has only a few counts. V gene TRBV30 combines with J gene TRBJ1-6; 9 bases match TRBD1. Germline V CDR1 and CDR2: GTSNPN, SVGIG (reference sequence). With V trimmed by 0 bases and J by 18 bases, 15 bases remained unmatched. The CDR3 spans 15 residues. CDR3 nucleotides: TGTGCCTGGAGTGTGATGGGACAGGGCCTTAGGAGCCGCCACTTT. Protein product: CAWSVMGQGLRSRHF.

This clonotype was picked up many times. J is TRBJ1-1 and V is TRBV19; 7 nucleotides agree with TRBD1. J gave up 7 bases and V 6 bases, and 14 bases lay outside the gene matches. The CDR3 totals 15 residues. Germline lookup yields CDR1 LNHDA and CDR2 SQIVND (reference sequence). The CDR3 loop is CASRDGQAGGDEAFF. DNA of the CDR3: TGTGCCAGTAGGGACGGACAGGCGGGTGGAGATGAAGCTTTCTTT.

This chain uses TRBV9 with TRBJ2-7; a weak D match, TRBD1 (5 bases). CDR1 is SGDLS and CDR2 is YYNGEE in the germline V gene. Trimming stripped 2 bases from V and 0 bases from J, with 12 bases between. This CDR3 comprises 15 residues. Written as DNA, the CDR3 is TGTGCCAGCAGCGTTAGGGGTGCAGTCTCCTACGAGCAGTACTTC. Protein: CASSVRGAVSYEQYF.

This clonotype was counted a few times. V is TRBV19 and J is TRBJ1-5; D may be TRBD1 (5 bases). V dropped 1 base and J dropped 0 bases, with 10 bases sitting between them. CDR3 length equals 16 residues. Germline CDR1 is LNHDA and CDR2 is SQIVND (reference sequence). Here the CDR3 reads CASSIGQPYSNQPQHF. For the CDR3, the DNA is TGTGCCAGTAGTATAGGACAGCCCTATAGCAATCAGCCCCAGCATTTT. The entire variable domain, with the rest obtained from reference TRBV19 and TRBJ1-5, is as follows: DGGITQSPKYLFRKEGQNVTLSCEQNLNHDAMYWYRQDPGQGLRLIYYSQIVNDFQKGDIAEGYSVSREKKESFPLTVTSAQKNPTAFYLCASSIGQPYSNQPQHFGDGTRLSIL.

This clonotype was observed a few times. This chain connects TRBV29-1 to TRBJ2-1, with TRBD2 identical over 11 bases. V gave up 4 bases and J gave up 7 bases; unmatched junction bases: 3. This CDR3 contains 13 residues. CDR1 and CDR2 from the germline V gene are SQVTM and ANQGSEA. The CDR3 DNA reads TGCAGCGTTGTACTAGCGGGGGAGAATGAGCAGTTCTTC. This encodes CSVVLAGENEQFF.

This clonotype has a count of ten or more. The genes are TRBV20-1 and TRBJ2-1; D perhaps matches TRBD1 (6 bases). Germline V gene lookup returns CDR1 DFQATT and CDR2 SNEGSKA (reference sequence). V was clipped by 6 bases and J by 4 bases, with 19 bases between them. This CDR3 comprises 15 residues. CDR3 sequence: CSAHRRGHLYNEQFF. CDR3 DNA: TGCAGTGCGCACCGACGGGGACATCTATACAATGAGCAGTTCTTC.

This clonotype has a count of ten or more. In DNA form, the CDR3 reads TGCGCCAGCAGCTTGACGACTAGCGGGGGTACAGATACGCAGTATTTT. It is translated as CASSLTTSGGTDTQYF. The chain links TRBV5-1 to TRBJ2-3, with 12 positions matching TRBD2. This CDR3 comprises 16 residues. V lost 1 base to trimming and J lost 3 bases; unmatched junction nucleotides: 3. CDR1 is SGHRS, CDR2 YFSETQ, per germline.

V and J are TRBV7-8 and TRBJ2-4, with 7 bases aligning to TRBD1. V was clipped by 5 bases and J by 14 bases; unmatched bases: 18. Germline values: CDR1 SGHVS, CDR2 FQNEAQ. There are 15 residues in the CDR3. The CDR3 coding sequence is TGTGCCAGCAGCAAACCGGGACAGACTCGGGGTCAGGAGTACTTC. Translation gives CASSKPGQTRGQEYF.

This clonotype showed up many times. The V call is TRBV4-1, the J call TRBJ1-2, with D maybe TRBD1 (5 bases). The CDR3 is made up of 14 amino acids. Per the germline V gene, CDR1 is MGHRA and CDR2 is YSYEKL. The germline V and J ends were trimmed by 4 bases and 3 bases, with 12 bases remaining between them. This CDR3 is CASSPGVGDYGYTF. CDR3 bases: TGCGCCAGCAGCCCTGGGGTAGGGGACTATGGCTACACCTTC.

This chain joins TRBV19 and TRBJ2-5, with D unclear. The DNA matches TRBJ2-4 better at its end, which makes the J call doubtful. The CDR3 is made up of 13 amino acids. CDR1 is LNHDA, CDR2 SQIVND, per germline (reference sequence). DNA of the CDR3: TGTGCCAGTAGTATCGCCACTGAGAACATTCAGTACTTC. Translated, it gives CASSIATENIQYF.

This clonotype was found a few times. The V and J genes are TRBV6-4 and TRBJ1-5; D gene ambiguous. Trimming stripped 0 bases from V and 4 bases from J, with 13 bases between. CDR1 is MRHNA and CDR2 is SNTAGT in the germline V gene. The CDR3 contains 16 residues. The CDR3 sequence: CASSDSKRGSNQPQHF. The CDR3 DNA reads TGTGCCAGCAGTGACTCGAAGCGCGGAAGTAATCAGCCCCAGCATTTT.

V and J are TRBV19 and TRBJ1-1; D is perhaps TRBD1 (5 bases). The CDR3 length is 14 residues. Germline CDR1 is LNHDA and CDR2 is SQIVND (reference sequence). Trimming cost V 9 bases and J 2 bases, with 16 bases left between them. CDR3 sequence (DNA): TGTGCCAGCCAAAAGGGGAGCCCCAACACTGAAGCTTTCTTT. Protein: CASQKGSPNTEAFF.

This clonotype showed up just a few times. The J gene is TRBJ2-7, the V gene TRBV12-3 or TRBV12-4; D perhaps matches TRBD1 (6 bases). The CDR3 runs 14 residues. V was pared by 4 bases and J by 2 bases, with 12 bases between. This CDR3 is CASSSTGRPYEQYF. DNA of the CDR3: TGTGCCAGCAGTTCGACAGGCAGACCCTACGAGCAGTACTTC.

At least ten counts were recorded for this clonotype. V is TRBV7-2 and J is TRBJ2-5; 12 bases agree with TRBD2. From germline, CDR1 is SGHTA and CDR2 FQGNSA. V shed 1 base, J shed 7 bases, and the junction held 4 bases outside the gene matches. The CDR3 runs 15 residues. The CDR3 DNA sequence: TGTGCCAGCAGCTTAGAGCCTAGCGGGGGGGGGACCCAGTACTTC. Translated: CASSLEPSGGGTQYF.

This clonotype was detected ten times or more. The chain is built from TRBV5-1 and TRBJ2-5; 8 bases line up with TRBD2. After removal of 0 bases from V and 2 bases from J, the junction contained 12 bases not matched to a gene. The CDR3 extends over 18 amino acids. Germline-derived CDR1 and CDR2 are SGHRS and YFSETQ. CDR3 in amino acids: CASSLEAGGVRRQETQYF. The CDR3 DNA sequence: TGCGCCAGCAGCTTGGAGGCCGGGGGGGTTCGTCGGCAAGAGACCCAGTACTTC.

There are many counts of this clonotype. The chain carries TRBV5-5 and TRBJ2-5; D could derive from TRBD1 or TRBD2 (5 bases each). V lost 5 bases, J lost 4 bases, and 12 bases lay in between. The length of the CDR3 is 13 residues. Germline CDR1 and CDR2: SGHKS and YYEKEE (reference sequence). This chain's CDR3 is CASRQPGRETQYF. CDR3 DNA: TGTGCCAGCAGACAGCCGGGACGAGAGACCCAGTACTTC.

In regard to this clonotype: An end of the junction does not agree with germline; a read error may underlie this. V and J are TRBV5-1 and TRBJ1-4; possible D gene TRBD1, 5 bases. The CDR3 is 13 residues long. Germline assignment: CDR1 SGHRS and CDR2 YFSETQ. CDR3 region: CASGRQPNEKPFF. The CDR3 DNA follows: TGCGCCAGCGGTCGACAGCCTAATGAAAAACCGTTTTTT.